This TCR beta chain was captured in a study of technical replicates of blood from several donors. Per germline, CDR1 MNHEY and CDR2 SMNVEV (reference sequence). V was clipped by 8 bases and J by 7 bases, with 12 bases between them. CDR3 length: 12 residues. Generated by immunoSEQ multiplex PCR, the TCRdb table keeps only in-frame clones and is missing some. The sample lists about 13,000 clones; about 86% were seen once. The V gene is TRBV27, the J gene TRBJ1-5; D gene ambiguous. The source is a human donor in good health. Sequencing was performed on PBMCs. CDR3 in DNA: TGTGCCAGCCGAGATCAAATACAGCCCCAGCATTTT. As protein: CASRDQIQPQHF.